This entry features one T cell receptor (beta chain) sequence. What it binds is not known. This record belongs to a study of shared clonotypes between healthy human individuals. Here immunoSEQ multiplex PCR was the method, and the copy in TCRdb shows in-frame clones only, minus some. The profile shows about 2 million clones, about 95% of them singletons. V was clipped by 0 bases and J by 0 bases, with 15 bases between them. Germline V gene lookup returns CDR1 LNHDA and CDR2 SQIVND (reference sequence). The CDR3 is made up of 19 amino acids. Positively selected for CCR7, the CD45RO-negative cells used as naive CD8 cells excluded terminally differentiated effector memory CD45RA+ cells. Donors, without exception, were Caucasian adults residing in Nashville, Tennessee. Overall study findings and caveats: With a handful of donors compared, around 4.7% of naive CD4 clonotypes were shared.

The TCR sequence derives from a man between 18 and 29 years old in good health. Sequences were obtained from naive CD8+ T cells sorted from blood. The rearrangement uses TRBV19 and TRBJ2-6, with a possible D match to TRBD1 (5 bases). The CDR3 here is CASSIDRAGPSSGANVLTF. In DNA form, the CDR3 reads TGTGCCAGTAGTATAGATAGGGCAGGGCCCAGCTCTGGGGCCAACGTCCTGACTTTC.